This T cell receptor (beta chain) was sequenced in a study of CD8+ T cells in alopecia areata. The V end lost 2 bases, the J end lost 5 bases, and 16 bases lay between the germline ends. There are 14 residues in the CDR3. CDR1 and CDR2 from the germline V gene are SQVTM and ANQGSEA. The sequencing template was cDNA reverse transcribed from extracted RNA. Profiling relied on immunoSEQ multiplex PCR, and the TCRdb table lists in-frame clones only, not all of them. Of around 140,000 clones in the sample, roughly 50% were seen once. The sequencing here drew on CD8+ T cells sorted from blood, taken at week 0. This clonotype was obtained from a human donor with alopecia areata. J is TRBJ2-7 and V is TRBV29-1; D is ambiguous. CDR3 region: CSVEPQDGLHEQYF. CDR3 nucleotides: TGCAGCGTTGAACCGCAGGACGGGCTACACGAGCAGTACTTC.